This entry features one T cell receptor beta chain sequence. Germline CDR1 and CDR2: MDHEN and SYDVKM. Deletions cut 4 bases from V and 1 base from J, with 16 bases between. This CDR3 is 16 amino acids long. The data derive from a study of blood T cell repertoires in COVID-19. Study-wide context: Samples came from the United States, Italy and Spain, spanning acute and convalescent COVID-19.

Profiled with immunoSEQ multiplex PCR; TCRdb holds only in-frame clones, not every one. The sample yields around 300,000 clones, over 75% seen once. This receptor was taken from a woman between 70 and 85 years old with acute or convalescent COVID-19. The chain has TRBV28 and TRBJ1-1; the D gene is possibly TRBD1 (6 bases). The sequencing sample was made of peripheral blood. For the CDR3, the DNA is TGTGCCAGCAGTTCCCCCACAGGGAAGGCGAACACTGAAGCTTTCTTT. Translating it yields CASSSPTGKANTEAFF. Full variable domain (outside the CDR3, taken from reference TRBV28 and TRBJ1-1): DVKVTQSSRYLVKRTGEKVFLECVQDMDHENMFWYRQDPGLGLRLIYFSYDVKMKEKGDIPEGYSVSREKKERFSLILESASTNQTSMYLCASSSPTGKANTEAFFGQGTRLTVV.